This T cell receptor beta chain was captured in a study of human T cells and chemical hapten exposure listed by TCRdb under 2021. With respect to the entire study: For sensitization, 2% DPC in acetone was applied to a roughly 2 cm by roughly 2 cm area of upper inner arm skin. Patients additionally received weekly therapeutic DPC doses to the scalp throughout the roughly 24-week study period. Patch testing on the upper back used Finn chambers containing 0.01% DPC, with scoring done after 6 days according to International Contact Dermatitis Research Group standards. Alopecia areata with under or over 50% scalp involvement, alopecia totalis and alopecia universalis were represented in the patient cohort, which was mostly female. The libraries were sequenced as a pool, and the TCR yield per sample differed mostly because of small variations in library volumes within the pool. In alopecia patients, the study followed how the peripheral blood TCR repertoire changed in vivo over primary and secondary sensitization to diphenylcyclopropenone (DPC), a hapten. Blood samples were taken from patients before sensitization (week 0) and then at 2, 6 and about 24 weeks after DPC sensitization. Approximately 30 alopecia patients provided blood for TCR sequencing at one to four time points (pre-sensitization, 2, 6 and 24 weeks).

A remark on this clonotype: Its antigen is unknown. Base qualities were left out, and no much larger clone turns up one base away.

As encoded in the germline V gene, CDR1 is MRHNA while CDR2 is SNTAGT. The CDR3 numbers 13 residues from cysteine through phenylalanine. Solely the CDR3 DNA is kept, with 39 bases framed from the first base. Trimming removed 4 bases from V and 4 bases from J, leaving 9 bases between the germline ends. To prepare the library, RACE was applied. The listed sequencing device is NextSeq 500. Library preparation attached unique molecular identifiers to individual cDNA molecules for quantitative, reproducible TCR counting. Both TCR alpha and TCR beta chains were sequenced from each blood RNA sample. As for the authors' bioinformatics: Samples had a median of approximately 93,000 TCRs, with a range from roughly 23,224 to 700,000. V, J and CDR3 annotation of the TCR reads was carried out using the Decombinator software suite. To make PS versus PT1 abundance plots, every sample was subsampled to the same number of TCRs (28,000). Expanded TCRs were defined as absent before sensitization and observed at least eight times at the 2-week time point. TCRdb reprocessing: public reads trimmed at Q25 with fastp, clones called with MiXCR, in-frame beta chains kept. Identical CDR3 protein sequences are pooled into one entry, listed with their most common genes and DNA. The V and J calls were not made by the authors but by TCRdb's processing. The table for this sample lists a few hundred thousand distinct CDR3 sequences; 5.5% of them were counted only once. The ten most abundant clones make up more than 8% of the sample.

General study outcomes and caveats: Alopecia, a presumed autoimmune disease, was present in all patients, so the immune response of the patients might differ from that of healthy individuals. After repeated subsampling, the strength of the expansion versus patch-test correlation and the threshold at which it became significant changed. Expanded TCRs formed significantly more large CDR3 similarity clusters than pre-sensitization or healthy control sets, consistent with antigen-driven responses. The number of TCRs above 1 in 1000 frequency did not change with DPC sensitization; there was no evidence of global repertoire structure alterations. Patch test score correlated positively with the number of PT1 expanded TCRs, reaching significance at thresholds 8, 16 and 32 but not at 4.

The time point label, read with the paper, signifies: pre-sensitization, week 0. What this sample's treatment or condition label stands for: therapeutic diphenylcyclopropenone sensitization with weekly scalp DPC. At every patch-test visit, the blood draw took place before the patch test was put on. Patients were eligible if aged 18 to 70, diagnosed with alopecia and judged suitable for DPC therapy, and pregnant patients were excluded. Total RNA was isolated from unfractionated whole blood collected in Tempus Blood RNA tubes. This receptor was taken from a young woman with alopecia areata. Some clones in this sample may be carry-over from other donors' samples. The specimen was whole blood, collected in connection with sensitization to the hapten diphenylcyclopropenone (DPC). The V gene is TRBV6-4 and the J gene is TRBJ2-3, with no D gene named confidently. The CDR3 here reads CASSASVADTQYF. The DNA sequence reads TGTGCCAGCAGTGCCTCGGTCGCAGATACGCAGTATTTT.